These 28 T cell receptor beta chains originate from one sample sequenced in a study of blood T cell repertoires in COVID-19. Method: immunoSEQ multiplex PCR; TCRdb's copy keeps in-frame clones and lacks some. This sample has approximately 70,000 clones, with 90% found just once. The specimen sequenced was peripheral blood. The receptors were gathered from a woman at least 80 years old with active COVID-19.

V is TRBV9 and J is TRBJ2-1, with TRBD2 matching over 10 bases. The J segment lost 8 bases and the V segment lost 3 bases, leaving 11 bases of the junction unmatched. This CDR3 contains 16 residues. Germline CDR1 reads SGDLS; CDR2 reads YYNGEE. CDR3 region: CASSATRASGRDEQFF. CDR3 nucleotides: TGTGCCAGCAGCGCGACCCGGGCTAGCGGGAGAGATGAGCAGTTCTTC.

The V and J genes are TRBV9 and TRBJ2-1; 7 bases align to TRBD1. Looked up from germline, CDR1 is SGDLS and CDR2 is YYNGEE. CDR3 size: 15 residues. V gave up 0 bases and J gave up 4 bases; unmatched junction bases: 4. This CDR3 is CASSVERGLYNEQFF. CDR3 nucleotide sequence: TGTGCCAGCAGCGTAGAGAGGGGGCTTTACAATGAGCAGTTCTTC.

This chain links TRBV7-2 with TRBJ2-2, with TRBD2 matching 9 bases. The CDR3 consists of 17 residues. Losses at the gene ends were 3 bases for V and 3 bases for J; bases not matched to a gene: 8. Germline CDR1 is SGHTA and CDR2 is FQGNSA. The CDR3 region has the DNA TGTGCCAGCAGCTTTCCTAGCGGGACCCGGGACACCGGGGAGCTGTTTTTT. As protein: CASSFPSGTRDTGELFF.

The V gene is TRBV12-3 or TRBV12-4, the J gene TRBJ2-2; D perhaps matches TRBD1 (5 bases). V lost 0 bases, J lost 6 bases, and 5 bases lay in between. The CDR3 covers 13 residues. Here the CDR3 DNA reads TGTGCCAGCAGTTTAGCAGGGGCCGGGGAGCTGTTTTTT. Protein product: CASSLAGAGELFF.

The chain uses TRBV19 and TRBJ2-7; 8 nucleotides agree with TRBD2. CDR1 and CDR2 from the germline V gene are LNHDA and SQIVND (reference sequence). This CDR3 contains 15 residues. Germline trimming cut 0 bases from V and 2 bases from J; bases unmatched to any gene: 3. CDR3 amino acids: CASSIELAEPYEQYF. CDR3 nucleotides: TGTGCCAGTAGTATAGAACTAGCGGAGCCCTACGAGCAGTACTTC.

This clone was counted a few times. The CDR3 DNA reads as TGTGCCAGTAGTATGGCGGGGACTAGGGGGGTCGAGCAGTACTTC. This gives the protein CASSMAGTRGVEQYF. The chain has TRBV19 and TRBJ2-7; 8 positions agree with TRBD2. V gave up 3 bases and J gave up 6 bases; unmatched junction bases: 10. Germline loops: CDR1 LNHDA, CDR2 SQIVND (reference sequence). The CDR3 runs 15 residues.

This chain connects TRBV28 to TRBJ2-1; D perhaps matches TRBD1 (5 bases). V was pared by 7 bases and J by 1 base, with 14 bases between. This CDR3 has 15 amino acids. Germline lookup yields CDR1 MDHEN and CDR2 SYDVKM. DNA of the CDR3: TGTGCCAGCACCCGTCCTAGGACATCCTACAATGAGCAGTTCTTC. It encodes CASTRPRTSYNEQFF.

The rearrangement links TRBV24-1 to TRBJ2-7; TRBD1 aligns across 7 bases. V shed 4 bases and J 2 bases; nucleotides not matched to a gene: 4. The CDR3 contains 14 residues. Germline V gene lookup returns CDR1 KGHDR and CDR2 SFDVKD. The CDR3 DNA is TGTGCCACCAGTGACAGGGACAGAACCTACGAGCAGTACTTC. Protein: CATSDRDRTYEQYF.

The rearrangement joins TRBV18 to TRBJ1-2; D is possibly TRBD1 (6 bases). Trimming took 3 bases from V and 4 from J, leaving 15 bases between them. This CDR3 has 15 residues. Germline V gene lookup returns CDR1 KGHSH and CDR2 LQKENI. CDR3 sequence reads: CASSPDSLLAYGYTF. CDR3 nucleotides: TGTGCCAGCTCACCGGACAGCCTCCTTGCCTATGGCTACACCTTC.

The chain has TRBV11-2 and TRBJ2-3; 7 nucleotides match TRBD1. V lost 1 base and J lost 0; bases outside the gene matches: 7. The germline CDR1 and CDR2 sequences are SGHAT and FQNNGV. This CDR3 spans 17 amino acids. The CDR3 loop is CASSLVGTVFSTDTQYF. The CDR3 nucleotides are TGTGCCAGCAGCTTAGTCGGGACAGTATTTAGCACAGATACGCAGTATTTT.

V and J are TRBV7-2 and TRBJ1-1; the D is unclear. The CDR3 has 13 residues. Per the germline V gene, CDR1 is SGHTA and CDR2 is FQGNSA. V was shortened by 5 bases and J by 1 base, with 8 bases between the two germline ends. In DNA, the CDR3 is TGTGCCAGCAGCACCCGGAGGAACACTGAAGCTTTCTTT. It codes for CASSTRRNTEAFF.

The chain carries TRBV3-1 (or the pseudogene TRBV3-2) and TRBJ2-5, with D possibly TRBD2 on 6 matching bases. Germline values: CDR1 LGHDT, CDR2 YNNKEL (reference sequence). Trimming left V 8 bases short and J 5 bases short, with 15 bases between. The CDR3 is 13 residues long. The CDR3 loop reads CASSGVVWETQYF. In DNA, the CDR3 is TGTGCCAGCTCGGGGGTGGTCTGGGAGACCCAGTACTTC.

This clone has only one observation. This CDR3 reads CASSLWARAYNEQFF. CDR3 nucleotides: TGTGCCAGCAGCTTATGGGCCAGGGCCTACAATGAGCAGTTCTTC. V and J are TRBV7-2 and TRBJ2-1; a possible D gene is TRBD1 (5 bases). The germline CDR1 and CDR2 sequences are SGHTA and FQGNSA. Trimming cost V 2 bases and J 2 bases, with 10 bases left between them. The CDR3 extends over 15 amino acids.

The chain links TRBV6-2 or TRBV6-3 to TRBJ1-5; D is unclear. The CDR3 length is 13 residues. Per germline, CDR1 MNHEY and CDR2 SVGEGT. Trimming stripped 5 bases from V and 5 bases from J, with 10 bases between. CDR3 sequence (DNA): TGTGCCAGCAGTGTGCGGCGGGATCAGCCCCAGCATTTT. Translated: CASSVRRDQPQHF.

As for this clone: This CDR3 is also generated by other DNA sequences in the sample. The rearrangement links TRBV20-1 to TRBJ2-7; no clear D gene. CDR3 length: 11 residues. Trimming stripped 1 base from V and 3 bases from J, with 4 bases between. Germline V gene sequence: CDR1 DFQATT, CDR2 SNEGSKA (reference sequence). The CDR3 DNA is TGCAGTGCTAGAGCAGGCTACGAGCAGTACTTC. This sequence encodes CSARAGYEQYF.

The chain recombines TRBV27 with TRBJ2-5; 7 bases match TRBD1. With V trimmed by 6 bases and J by 3 bases, 4 bases remained unmatched. The CDR3 loop spans 13 amino acids. Germline V CDR1 and CDR2: MNHEY, SMNVEV (reference sequence). The CDR3 loop reads CASRRDREETQYF. The CDR3 bases are TGTGCCAGCAGACGCGACAGGGAAGAGACCCAGTACTTC.

CDR3 loop: CAWSIGGTGALNQPQHF. Written as DNA, the CDR3 is TGTGCCTGGAGTATCGGGGGGACAGGGGCCCTTAATCAGCCCCAGCATTTT. The V gene is TRBV30, the J gene TRBJ1-5, with 10 bases matching TRBD1. There are 17 residues in the CDR3. Germline loops: CDR1 GTSNPN, CDR2 SVGIG (reference sequence). Losses at the gene ends were 2 bases for V and 4 bases for J; bases not matched to a gene: 11.

This clone was seen just once. The V gene is TRBV11-2, the J gene TRBJ2-5; 7 nucleotides match TRBD2. The junction had 8 bases not matched to a gene; V was cut back by 0 bases and J by 4 bases. From germline, CDR1 is SGHAT and CDR2 FQNNGV. The CDR3 consists of 16 residues. Written as DNA, the CDR3 is TGTGCCAGCAGCTTAGATCGTGGAGGGAGGGGAGAGACCCAGTACTTC. This sequence encodes CASSLDRGGRGETQYF.

The chain combines TRBV6-6 with TRBJ1-3; unclear D gene. CDR3 length: 14 amino acids. Trimming removed 4 bases from V and 2 bases from J, with 9 bases in between. From germline, CDR1 is MNHNY and CDR2 SVGAGI (reference sequence). The CDR3 is CASSSIGTGNTIYF. Here the CDR3 DNA reads TGTGCCAGCAGTTCAATCGGTACTGGAAACACCATATATTTT.

The gene calls are TRBV7-2 and TRBJ2-3; weak D call: TRBD2 (5 bases). The V and J ends lost 7 bases and 4 bases respectively, with 18 bases between them. The germline gives CDR1 SGHTA, CDR2 FQGNSA. CDR3 size: 15 residues. This CDR3 is CASTPGNLIADTQYF. The CDR3 region has the DNA TGTGCCAGCACCCCGGGAAATCTTATCGCAGATACGCAGTATTTT. Using reference TRBV7-2 and TRBJ2-3 for the parts outside the CDR3, the full variable domain is GAGVSQSPSNKVTEKGKDVELRCDPISGHTALYWYRQSLGQGLEFLIYFQGNSAPDKSGLPSDRFSAERTGGSVSTLTIQRTQQEDSAVYLCASTPGNLIADTQYFGPGTRLTVL.

This chain joins TRBV19 and TRBJ2-4; perhaps TRBD1 as D (6 bases). The CDR3 length is 18 residues. CDR1 is LNHDA, CDR2 SQIVND, per germline (reference sequence). The V end lost 4 bases, the J end lost 0 bases, and 19 bases lay between the germline ends. The CDR3 coding sequence is TGTGCCAGTAGTAAAGGGCTTCAGATCAGGGGAGCCAAAAACATTCAGTACTTC. Protein product: CASSKGLQIRGAKNIQYF.

The chain is built from TRBV5-1 and TRBJ2-7, with TRBD1 identical over 11 bases. Germline-derived CDR1 and CDR2 are SGHRS and YFSETQ. The trim removed 0 bases at V and 1 base at J, leaving 3 bases unmatched. The CDR3 is made up of 16 amino acids. The CDR3 sequence is CASSLAGTGGSYEQYF. The CDR3, as DNA: TGCGCCAGCAGCTTGGCCGGGACAGGGGGGTCCTACGAGCAGTACTTC.

V and J are TRBV28 and TRBJ2-1, with 10 bases identical to TRBD2. The germline V gene has CDR1 MDHEN and CDR2 SYDVKM. Trimming took 8 bases from V and 5 from J; bases not matched to a gene: 6. The CDR3 loop spans 14 amino acids. In DNA form, the CDR3 reads TGTGCCAGCCAGCTAGCGGGAGTCCACAATGAGCAGTTCTTC. It codes for CASQLAGVHNEQFF.

The chain links TRBV27 to TRBJ1-6; TRBD1 agrees at 8 bases. The length of the CDR3 is 15 residues. Germline trimming cut 6 bases from V and 4 bases from J; bases unmatched to any gene: 5. Germline CDR1 and CDR2: MNHEY and SMNVEV (reference sequence). CDR3 in amino acids: CASRWDRRYNSPLHF. CDR3 DNA sequence: TGTGCCAGCAGATGGGACAGGCGATATAATTCACCCCTCCACTTT.

The chain employs TRBV11-1 and TRBJ2-7, with TRBD2 matching over 7 bases. The V gene's germline CDR1 is SGHAT and CDR2 FQDESV (reference sequence). This CDR3 is 16 amino acids long. J was trimmed by 3 bases and V by 5 bases; bases with no gene match: 13. The DNA for the CDR3 is TGTGCCAGCAGCCCGACGGGGGGAATCGGCCTCTACGAGCAGTACTTC. This codes for CASSPTGGIGLYEQYF.

This clone was seen a handful of times. V and J are TRBV15 and TRBJ2-7, with D unclear. Germline assignment: CDR1 LNHNV and CDR2 YYDKDF (reference sequence). V was cut by 4 bases and J by 3 bases, with 10 bases left in between. This CDR3 is 13 amino acids long. CDR3 in DNA: TGTGCCACCAGCACAAATTCTAACTACGAGCAGTACTTC. This codes for CATSTNSNYEQYF.

This chain's CDR3 is CASSLQAGGIDTQYF. As DNA, the CDR3 is TGTGCCAGCAGTTTACAAGCGGGAGGCATAGATACGCAGTATTTT. This rearrangement joins TRBV27 to TRBJ2-3; 9 bases match TRBD2. Germline CDR1 is MNHEY and CDR2 is SMNVEV (reference sequence). CDR3 size: 15 residues. J was trimmed by 5 bases and V by 2 bases; bases with no gene match: 5.

The rearrangement uses TRBV7-6 and TRBJ1-6, with TRBD1 identical over 10 bases. The CDR3 runs 15 residues. J lost 7 bases, V lost 5 bases, and 5 bases had no gene match. Germline CDR1 and CDR2: SGHVS and FNYEAQ. DNA for the CDR3: TGTGCCAGCAGCCCCCGGACAGGGGGGAATTCACCCCTCCACTTT. It is translated as CASSPRTGGNSPLHF.